These 3 T cell receptor beta chains were sequenced from one sample in a study of OX40 agonist ivuxolimab in advanced cancers. The table came from immunoSEQ multiplex PCR; TCRdb's copy has only in-frame clones and leaves some out. Among approximately 68,000 clones listed, roughly 84% were seen once. Here the sequenced sample was CD4+ or CD8+ T cells sorted from blood, taken in a trial of the OX40 agonist ivuxolimab. Receptors originate from an adult with an advanced solid tumor such as melanoma, head and neck, liver or kidney cancer.

The rearrangement links TRBV6-5 to TRBJ1-4; weak D call: TRBD1 (6 bases). In germline, CDR1 is MNHEY, CDR2 SVGAGI. The CDR3 consists of 13 residues. V was cut by 6 bases and J by 7 bases, with 12 bases left in between. The CDR3 reads CASSAPRGEKLFF. In DNA form, the CDR3 reads TGTGCCAGCAGCGCTCCCAGGGGTGAAAAACTGTTTTTT.

This sequence joins TRBV28 and TRBJ1-3; D unclear. CDR1 is MDHEN and CDR2 is SYDVKM in the germline V gene. This CDR3 comprises 17 residues. Trimming left V 3 bases short and J 0 bases short, with 15 bases between. DNA for the CDR3: TGTGCCAGCAGTTTGAGCCAGGCACACAGCTCTGGAAACACCATATATTTT. Protein: CASSLSQAHSSGNTIYF.

V gene TRBV19 combines with J gene TRBJ2-1; TRBD1 aligns across 10 bases. Germline V gene data show CDR1 as LNHDA and CDR2 as SQIVND (reference sequence). J was trimmed by 4 bases and V by 5 bases; bases with no gene match: 8. This CDR3 is 16 amino acids long. CDR3 residues: CASSRWDRGPYNEQFF. CDR3 bases: TGTGCCAGTAGTCGGTGGGACAGGGGACCATACAATGAGCAGTTCTTC.